Listed below are T cell receptor beta chains from one sample, sequenced in a study of T-cell memory formation after mild COVID-19. TCRdb analysed the 5' RACE reads with MiXCR anew, one entry per CDR3 protein. The profile shows 65,000 to 95,000 distinct CDR3 sequences, around 13% of them singletons. What was sequenced was PBMCs or a T cell subset sorted from them (not recorded which). The source of these receptors is a young man who had mild COVID-19 (a few samples of this study predate the infection). Cell type and time point are not known. Both conserved end residues are part of each CDR3. Fields, in order: J gene, clone size, V gene, D gene, CDR3 DNA, CDR3 protein. D genes are given only for firm matches. The size of a clone is reported for some rows only, either as once, few or many, or as a class for expanded clones.

J gene: TRBJ1-5; clone size: -; V gene: TRBV3-1; D gene: TRBD1; CDR3 DNA: TGTGCCAGCAGCCAAGGGTGGACAGGGTATCAGCCCCAGCATTTT; CDR3 protein: CASSQGWTGYQPQHF
J gene: TRBJ1-2; clone size: -; V gene: TRBV27; D gene: -; CDR3 DNA: TGTGCCAGCAGCACCGACGGGGTAGGGAACTATGGCTACACCTTC; CDR3 protein: CASSTDGVGNYGYTF
J gene: TRBJ2-3; clone size: many; V gene: TRBV4-2; D gene: TRBD2; CDR3 DNA: TGTGCCAGCAGCCAACTGAGCGGGGGGCCATCCGATACGCAGTATTTT; CDR3 protein: CASSQLSGGPSDTQYF
J gene: TRBJ1-1; clone size: -; V gene: TRBV20-1; D gene: -; CDR3 DNA: TGCAGTGCTAGAGTCGGAGTCAGGGTGGACACTGAAGCTTTCTTT; CDR3 protein: CSARVGVRVDTEAFF
J gene: TRBJ1-2; clone size: -; V gene: TRBV4-1; D gene: TRBD1; CDR3 DNA: TGCGCCAGCAGCCAAGCCGGGAGACAGGGGCTGAACTATGGCTACACCTTC; CDR3 protein: CASSQAGRQGLNYGYTF
J gene: TRBJ1-5; clone size: few; V gene: TRBV6-5; D gene: -; CDR3 DNA: TGTGCCAGCAGTCTCAGACTGACCAATCAGCCCCAGCATTTT; CDR3 protein: CASSLRLTNQPQHF
J gene: TRBJ1-5; clone size: -; V gene: TRBV4-3; D gene: -; CDR3 DNA: TGCGCCAGCAGCCAAGATGCGTGGAACAGCAATCAGCCCCAGCATTTT; CDR3 protein: CASSQDAWNSNQPQHF
J gene: TRBJ1-2; clone size: -; V gene: TRBV7-2; D gene: TRBD1; CDR3 DNA: TGTGCCAGCACCCGAACGTGGGACAGGGATTTTCATGGCTACACCTTC; CDR3 protein: CASTRTWDRDFHGYTF
J gene: TRBJ1-2; clone size: few; V gene: TRBV7-9; D gene: -; CDR3 DNA: TGTGCCAGCAGCCGGGACACCTATGGCTACACCTTC; CDR3 protein: CASSRDTYGYTF
J gene: TRBJ1-5; clone size: -; V gene: TRBV6-5; D gene: -; CDR3 DNA: TGTGCCAGCAGTCCGCACAGGGATTTGTATCAGCCCCAGCATTTT; CDR3 protein: CASSPHRDLYQPQHF
J gene: TRBJ2-3; clone size: few; V gene: TRBV5-1; D gene: TRBD2; CDR3 DNA: TGCGCCAGCAGCTTAACCCTCCCTGCGCGGGGGAGGAACACAGATACGCAGTATTTT; CDR3 protein: CASSLTLPARGRNTDTQYF
J gene: TRBJ2-7; clone size: -; V gene: TRBV5-1; D gene: TRBD2; CDR3 DNA: TGCGCCAGCAGCTCGGGACTAGCGTCCTACGAGCAGTACTTC; CDR3 protein: CASSSGLASYEQYF
J gene: TRBJ2-1; clone size: few; V gene: TRBV27; D gene: -; CDR3 DNA: TGTGCCAGCAGTCGAGGTAGCACGATCAATGAGCAGTTCTTC; CDR3 protein: CASSRGSTINEQFF
J gene: TRBJ2-5; clone size: -; V gene: TRBV9; D gene: -; CDR3 DNA: TGTGCCAGCTCCATCTGGGACTCCGCGGAGACCCAGTACTTC; CDR3 protein: CASSIWDSAETQYF
J gene: TRBJ2-1; clone size: -; V gene: TRBV6-5; D gene: -; CDR3 DNA: TGTGCCAGCAGCCCACTTCCTAGCGCCTTCGCCTACAATGAGCAGTTCTTC; CDR3 protein: CASSPLPSAFAYNEQFF
J gene: TRBJ1-2; clone size: few; V gene: TRBV27; D gene: TRBD1; CDR3 DNA: TGTGCCAGCAGTCCCTCGACAGGGTACGGCTACACCTTC; CDR3 protein: CASSPSTGYGYTF
J gene: TRBJ2-4; clone size: -; V gene: TRBV4-1; D gene: TRBD1; CDR3 DNA: TGCGCCAGCAGCCTGGGACAGGGTGCCCTAAAAAACATTCAGTACTTC; CDR3 protein: CASSLGQGALKNIQYF
J gene: TRBJ2-3; clone size: -; V gene: TRBV20-1; D gene: -; CDR3 DNA: TGCAGTGCTAGATTGGACCAAGATACGCAGTATTTT; CDR3 protein: CSARLDQDTQYF
J gene: TRBJ1-6; clone size: -; V gene: TRBV9; D gene: -; CDR3 DNA: TGTGCCAGCAGCCCAGGGAAGAGCTCCTATAATTCACCCCTCCACTTT; CDR3 protein: CASSPGKSSYNSPLHF
J gene: TRBJ1-5; clone size: -; V gene: TRBV10-3; D gene: -; CDR3 DNA: TGTGCCATCAATAGGGACGGTAGCAATCAGCCCCAGCATTTT; CDR3 protein: CAINRDGSNQPQHF
J gene: TRBJ2-3; clone size: many; V gene: TRBV6-5; D gene: -; CDR3 DNA: TGTGCCAGCAGTTACTCGTGGGGGCGACCAGATACGCAGTATTTT; CDR3 protein: CASSYSWGRPDTQYF
J gene: TRBJ2-1; clone size: few; V gene: TRBV7-6; D gene: -; CDR3 DNA: TGTGCCAGCAGCTTTAGGGCCTTTAGCGCCTCTTACAATGAGCAGTTCTTC; CDR3 protein: CASSFRAFSASYNEQFF
J gene: TRBJ1-1; clone size: -; V gene: TRBV7-3; D gene: TRBD1; CDR3 DNA: TGTGCCAGCAGCCGATTGGGACAGGATGAAGCTTTCTTT; CDR3 protein: CASSRLGQDEAFF
J gene: TRBJ1-2; clone size: -; V gene: TRBV6-6; D gene: -; CDR3 DNA: TGTGCCAGCATGGAACTCGCAATCACTAACTATGGCTACACCTTC; CDR3 protein: CASMELAITNYGYTF
J gene: TRBJ2-7; clone size: many; V gene: TRBV4-3; D gene: -; CDR3 DNA: TGCGCCAGCAGCCAATATAGGGGAATGGAGCAGTACTTC; CDR3 protein: CASSQYRGMEQYF
J gene: TRBJ2-7; clone size: many; V gene: TRBV12-3/TRBV12-4; D gene: -; CDR3 DNA: TGTGCCAGCAGTTTAGCGGGGGGATCTCCCGAGCAGTACTTC; CDR3 protein: CASSLAGGSPEQYF
J gene: TRBJ2-7; clone size: -; V gene: TRBV9; D gene: -; CDR3 DNA: TGTGCCAGCAGCCCAGAAGCCGGACGGTCCTACGAGCAGTACTTC; CDR3 protein: CASSPEAGRSYEQYF
J gene: TRBJ1-2; clone size: few; V gene: TRBV4-1; D gene: -; CDR3 DNA: TGCGCCAGCAGCCAACTTAACACCTACTATGGCTACACCTTC; CDR3 protein: CASSQLNTYYGYTF
J gene: TRBJ2-4; clone size: few; V gene: TRBV4-1; D gene: -; CDR3 DNA: TGCGCCAGCAGCGGATCTAACATTCAGTACTTC; CDR3 protein: CASSGSNIQYF
J gene: TRBJ1-1; clone size: few; V gene: TRBV7-9; D gene: -; CDR3 DNA: TGTGCCAGCAGCCCTAGGGGGGCCGGAGCTTTCTTT; CDR3 protein: CASSPRGAGAFF
J gene: TRBJ2-5; clone size: few; V gene: TRBV25-1; D gene: TRBD2; CDR3 DNA: TGTGCCACCGAACCGCCCGGGGGGAAGGAGACCCAGTACTTC; CDR3 protein: CATEPPGGKETQYF
J gene: TRBJ2-2; clone size: few; V gene: TRBV24-1; D gene: TRBD1; CDR3 DNA: TGTGCCACCAGTGATACTTACAGGGGATCCAACACCGGGGAGCTGTTTTTT; CDR3 protein: CATSDTYRGSNTGELFF
J gene: TRBJ2-3; clone size: -; V gene: TRBV7-3; D gene: TRBD2; CDR3 DNA: TGTGCCAGCAGCTCGACAAAATTCGGGACTAGCGGTTATCCAGATACGCAGTATTTT; CDR3 protein: CASSSTKFGTSGYPDTQYF
J gene: TRBJ1-1; clone size: -; V gene: TRBV7-8; D gene: -; CDR3 DNA: TGTGCCAGCAGCTTATACGTCACTGAAGCTTTCTTT; CDR3 protein: CASSLYVTEAFF
J gene: TRBJ2-5; clone size: -; V gene: TRBV11-3; D gene: -; CDR3 DNA: TGTGCCAGCAGCCAGGGACCCGAAAGGACCGAAGAGACCCAGTACTTC; CDR3 protein: CASSQGPERTEETQYF
J gene: TRBJ1-1; clone size: few; V gene: TRBV5-1; D gene: TRBD1; CDR3 DNA: TGCGCCAGCAGCTTGGACAGGGGGAACACTGAAGCTTTCTTT; CDR3 protein: CASSLDRGNTEAFF
J gene: TRBJ2-7; clone size: few; V gene: TRBV5-1; D gene: TRBD1; CDR3 DNA: TGCGCCAGCAGCTTACAGGGGGCGCGGGAGCAGTACTTC; CDR3 protein: CASSLQGAREQYF
J gene: TRBJ2-1; clone size: -; V gene: TRBV15; D gene: -; CDR3 DNA: TGTGCCACCAGCAGAGATGGTGGGCTTTCGTTCAATGAGCAGTTCTTC; CDR3 protein: CATSRDGGLSFNEQFF
J gene: TRBJ2-3; clone size: few; V gene: TRBV7-3; D gene: -; CDR3 DNA: TGTGCCAGCAGCTTCAGACTGGGCTTGTCAGATACGCAGTATTTT; CDR3 protein: CASSFRLGLSDTQYF
J gene: TRBJ2-2; clone size: -; V gene: TRBV11-3; D gene: TRBD1; CDR3 DNA: TGTGCCAGCAGCGCCCAGACAGGGTTCGGGGAGCTGTTTTTT; CDR3 protein: CASSAQTGFGELFF
J gene: TRBJ2-1; clone size: -; V gene: TRBV25-1; D gene: -; CDR3 DNA: TGTGCCAGCAGTGCTACCAATGAGCAGTTCTTC; CDR3 protein: CASSATNEQFF
J gene: TRBJ2-7; clone size: few; V gene: TRBV5-1; D gene: -; CDR3 DNA: TGCGCCAGCACCTTCGGTCGGACCGGGTACGAGCAGTACTTC; CDR3 protein: CASTFGRTGYEQYF
J gene: TRBJ2-3; clone size: few; V gene: TRBV11-2; D gene: TRBD2; CDR3 DNA: TGTGCCAGCAGCTTAGATCAGTGGGCTAGCGGGGGTTATACGCAGTATTTT; CDR3 protein: CASSLDQWASGGYTQYF
J gene: TRBJ2-7; clone size: -; V gene: TRBV27; D gene: -; CDR3 DNA: TGTGCCAGCAGTAACCAGGGGCCCGAGCAGTACTTC; CDR3 protein: CASSNQGPEQYF
J gene: TRBJ2-2; clone size: few; V gene: TRBV7-6; D gene: TRBD2; CDR3 DNA: TGTGCCAGCAGCTTAATCGCTCTAGCGGGGGGGCCTATCACCGGGGAGCTGTTTTTT; CDR3 protein: CASSLIALAGGPITGELFF
J gene: TRBJ2-7; clone size: -; V gene: TRBV3-1; D gene: -; CDR3 DNA: TGTGCCAGCAGTCCCGGGATCAGCTCCTACGAGCAGTACTTC; CDR3 protein: CASSPGISSYEQYF
J gene: TRBJ2-3; clone size: many; V gene: TRBV27; D gene: TRBD2; CDR3 DNA: TGTGCCAGCAGTTTATCGAGCGGGGATAGCACAGATACGCAGTATTTT; CDR3 protein: CASSLSSGDSTDTQYF
J gene: TRBJ2-2; clone size: -; V gene: TRBV4-3; D gene: -; CDR3 DNA: TGCGCCAGCAGCCCCTTCGGGGAAGGGACCGGGGAGCTGTTTTTT; CDR3 protein: CASSPFGEGTGELFF
J gene: TRBJ2-1; clone size: -; V gene: TRBV27; D gene: TRBD1; CDR3 DNA: TGTGCCAGCACCAGGGACAGGGGCAATGAGCAGTTCTTC; CDR3 protein: CASTRDRGNEQFF
J gene: TRBJ2-5; clone size: -; V gene: TRBV7-3; D gene: TRBD2; CDR3 DNA: TGTGCCAGCAGCTTAGGGACTAGCGGGGTCGAGACCCAGTACTTC; CDR3 protein: CASSLGTSGVETQYF
J gene: TRBJ2-1; clone size: -; V gene: TRBV6-5; D gene: -; CDR3 DNA: TGTGCCAGCAGCACACTAGCCAATGAGCAGTTCTTC; CDR3 protein: CASSTLANEQFF
J gene: TRBJ2-5; clone size: -; V gene: TRBV7-6; D gene: -; CDR3 DNA: TGTGCCAGCAGCGCCTACAGGGGACTGGGGGAGACCCAGTACTTC; CDR3 protein: CASSAYRGLGETQYF
J gene: TRBJ2-3; clone size: many; V gene: TRBV24-1; D gene: -; CDR3 DNA: TGTGCCACCAGTGATTTTCCGGAAGGGCCAAGCGCAGATACGCAGTATTTT; CDR3 protein: CATSDFPEGPSADTQYF